The 26 T cell receptor beta chains in this list originate from one sample, sequenced in a study of response to subunit inactivated influenza vaccine. TCRdb re-derived calls from the RT-PCR reads in MiXCR, one entry per CDR3 protein. The sample includes more than 700,000 distinct CDR3 sequences, 20% to 25% of them seen just once. The specimen comprised PBMCs from blood, sampled roughly 5 days after vaccination. The receptors stem from a man between 50 and 59 years old who received an inactivated influenza vaccine.

The rearrangement links TRBV3-1 to TRBJ1-1, with no clear D. The V gene lost 0 bases and the J gene lost 11 bases, with 13 bases spanning the gap. This CDR3 has 13 amino acids. The V gene's germline CDR1 is LGHDT and CDR2 YNNKEL (reference sequence). Here the CDR3 reads CASSQERVLGAFF. CDR3 DNA sequence: TGTGCCAGCAGCCAAGAGAGGGTATTGGGGGCTTTCTTT.

This clonotype showed up just a few times. The chain uses TRBV4-3 and TRBJ2-7, with TRBD1 matching over 7 bases. The CDR3 is 15 residues long. J was trimmed by 3 bases and V by 1 base; bases with no gene match: 6. CDR1 and CDR2 (germline): LGHNA, YSLEER. The CDR3 nucleotides are TGCGCCAGCAGCCAAGGTGAGGGACAGTACTACGAGCAGTACTTC. It is translated as CASSQGEGQYYEQYF.

J is TRBJ2-7 and V is TRBV12-3 or TRBV12-4; 12 nucleotides match TRBD2. The CDR3 extends over 16 amino acids. The J segment lost 3 bases and the V segment lost 5 bases, leaving 8 bases of the junction unmatched. The CDR3 spells CASSLGLAGRNYEQYF. CDR3 DNA sequence: TGTGCCAGCAGTCTAGGACTAGCGGGACGAAACTACGAGCAGTACTTC.

This clonotype has only a few counts. CDR3 nucleotides: TGTGCCAGCAGTTACTCGACTCCAGCCTATGGCTACACCTTC. It translates to CASSYSTPAYGYTF. This chain connects TRBV6-5 to TRBJ1-2; unclear D gene. The CDR3 is made up of 14 amino acids. V was pared by 0 bases and J by 4 bases, with 9 bases between. CDR1 is MNHEY and CDR2 is SVGAGI in the germline V gene.

V is TRBV4-1 and J is TRBJ2-7; TRBD1 agrees at 7 bases. The CDR3 consists of 17 residues. The ends lost 3 bases at V and 2 bases at J; junction bases unmatched: 13. The germline CDR1 and CDR2 sequences are MGHRA and YSYEKL. CDR3 sequence (DNA): TGCGCCAGCAGCCACCCCCCTAACCGGGACAGAGCCTACGAGCAGTACTTC. Protein sequence: CASSHPPNRDRAYEQYF.

CDR3 region: CASSLEYARGVSYNEQFF. Here the CDR3 DNA reads TGTGCCAGCAGCTTAGAATACGCGCGGGGGGTCTCCTACAATGAGCAGTTCTTC. The rearrangement uses TRBV11-1 and TRBJ2-1, with 8 bases fitting TRBD2. Germline V lookup: CDR1 SGHAT, CDR2 FQDESV (reference sequence). The CDR3 totals 18 residues. With V trimmed by 1 base and J by 0 bases, 8 bases remained unmatched.

V usage is TRBV28 and J usage is TRBJ1-2; D possibly corresponds to TRBD1 (5 bases). There are 13 residues in the CDR3. V lost 2 bases to trimming and J lost 7 bases, with 11 bases between them. CDR1 MDHEN and CDR2 SYDVKM come from the germline V gene. CDR3 amino acids: CASSLMRQSGYTF. CDR3 nucleotides: TGTGCCAGCAGTTTAATGAGACAGTCTGGCTACACCTTC.

The CDR3 reads CATHRLAGAVETQYF. The CDR3, as DNA: TGTGCCACGCATCGACTAGCGGGAGCTGTAGAGACCCAGTACTTC. This rearrangement joins TRBV27 to TRBJ2-5; 12 positions agree with TRBD2. Germline CDR1 and CDR2: MNHEY and SMNVEV (reference sequence). The CDR3 totals 15 residues. The ends lost 10 bases at V and 4 bases at J; junction bases unmatched: 10.

This chain links TRBV4-2 with TRBJ1-2; D remains unclear. V was clipped by 0 bases and J by 2 bases, with 7 bases between them. This CDR3 comprises 14 residues. Germline loops: CDR1 LGHNA, CDR2 YNFKEQ. CDR3 nucleotides: TGTGCCAGCAGCCAAGACCCTAGAAACTATGGCTACACCTTC. Translated, it gives CASSQDPRNYGYTF.

The J gene is TRBJ2-7, the V gene TRBV4-3; TRBD2 agrees at 8 bases. This CDR3 has 18 amino acids. Trimming removed 4 bases from V and 0 bases from J; junction bases left unmatched: 14. Germline CDR1 and CDR2: LGHNA and YSLEER. Here the CDR3 reads CASSLRASGSRSSYEQYF. CDR3 DNA: TGCGCCAGCAGCCTGCGGGCTAGCGGGTCCAGAAGCTCCTACGAGCAGTACTTC.

The CDR3 here is CASSLDSLSPLHF. As DNA, the CDR3 is TGTGCCAGCAGTTTAGACAGTTTGTCACCCCTCCACTTT. The chain links TRBV12-3 or TRBV12-4 to TRBJ1-6, with unresolved D. The V end was cut by 1 base, the J end by 10 bases, with 8 bases between. There are 13 residues in the CDR3.

The chain combines TRBV5-4 with TRBJ2-2, with 7 bases that match TRBD2. This CDR3 is 16 amino acids long. After removal of 4 bases from V and 5 bases from J, the junction contained 11 bases not matched to a gene. Germline V gene data show CDR1 as SGHNT and CDR2 as YYREEE (reference sequence). CDR3 DNA sequence: TGTGCCAGCAGCCTAGGCGGGAGTGTTGGTACCGGGGAGCTGTTTTTT. Protein product: CASSLGGSVGTGELFF. The whole variable domain, remainder taken from reference TRBV5-4 and TRBJ2-2, is ETGVTQSPTHLIKTRGQQVTLRCSSQSGHNTVSWYQQALGQGPQFIFQYYREEENGRGNFPPRFSGLQFPNYSSELNVNALELDDSALYLCASSLGGSVGTGELFFGEGSRLTVL.

A few counts support this clonotype. V and J are TRBV10-3 and TRBJ2-7; possible D gene TRBD1, 10 bases. Germline-derived CDR1 and CDR2 are ENHRY and SYGVKD. The CDR3 spans 18 residues. V gave up 4 bases and J gave up 4 bases, with 26 bases separating them. In DNA form, the CDR3 reads TGTGCCATCAGTGGGGCCGGGACAGGGGTGACTAGCGGTTACGAGCAGTACTTC. This gives the protein CAISGAGTGVTSGYEQYF.

The chain uses TRBV5-6 and TRBJ2-2; TRBD2 matches 10 bases. Unmatched junction bases numbered 6, after V lost 0 bases and J lost 1 base. The CDR3 runs to 18 residues. In germline, CDR1 is SGHDT, CDR2 YYEEEE. The CDR3 DNA is TGTGCCAGCAGCTTGGGGCTAGCGGGGGCCCAGAACACCGGGGAGCTGTTTTTT. Translating gives CASSLGLAGAQNTGELFF. The variable domain in full, with the rest retrieved from reference TRBV5-6 and TRBJ2-2, is DAGVTQSPTHLIKTRGQQVTLRCSPKSGHDTVSWYQQALGQGPQFIFQYYEEEERQRGNFPDRFSGHQFPNYSSELNVNALLLGDSALYLCASSLGLAGAQNTGELFFGEGSRLTVL.

The CDR3 protein is CASGTVVEGYTF. In DNA form, the CDR3 reads TGTGCCAGCGGGACCGTGGTGGAGGGCTACACCTTC. The chain carries TRBV28 and TRBJ1-2; possibly TRBD1 for D (5 bases). Between the trimmed V and J ends, which lost 8 bases and 8 bases, there was a span of 15 bases. The CDR3 has 12 amino acids. The germline V gene encodes CDR1 MDHEN and CDR2 SYDVKM.

This clonotype was picked up one time. The conserved phenylalanine or tryptophan normally closing the CDR3 is absent here, so this likely arose from a read error. The DNA is left out, because the CDR3 cannot be placed on it with certainty; the CDR3 is given as TCRdb lists it. The chain uses TRBV5-6 and TRBJ2-2; the table's D call, TRBD1, has no DNA check behind it. Per germline, CDR1 SGHDT and CDR2 YYEEEE. With termini counted, the CDR3 has 14 amino acids. The chain's CDR3 is CASSPRLNSGELLC.

This clonotype was seen only a few times. The V call is TRBV6-1, the J call TRBJ2-3, with D unresolved. Germline V gene sequence: CDR1 MNHNS, CDR2 SASEGT. The CDR3 is 15 residues long. V was pared by 6 bases and J by 0 bases, with 13 bases between. CDR3 nucleotides: TGTGCCAGCAGCCCTGAAGGGTCTAGCACAGATACGCAGTATTTT. The encoded protein is CASSPEGSSTDTQYF.

J is TRBJ2-5 and V is TRBV11-2; no reliable D call. Between the trimmed V and J ends, which lost 2 bases and 4 bases, there was a span of 23 bases. Germline V lookup: CDR1 SGHAT, CDR2 FQNNGV. The CDR3 runs 18 residues. In nucleotides, the CDR3 is TGTGCCAGCAGCTTAATTGGTTCCGGGTCGGCGTGGATAGAGACCCAGTACTTC. Translated: CASSLIGSGSAWIETQYF. The entire variable domain, with the rest obtained from reference TRBV11-2 and TRBJ2-5, is as follows: EAGVAQSPRYKIIEKRQSVAFWCNPISGHATLYWYQQILGQGPKLLIQFQNNGVVDDSQLPKDRFSAERLKGVDSTLKIQPAKLEDSAVYLCASSLIGSGSAWIETQYFGPGTRLLVL.

The rearrangement joins TRBV4-3 to TRBJ1-2; 7 nucleotides line up with TRBD1. Germline CDR1 LGHNA, CDR2 YSLEER. V shed 4 bases, J shed 5 bases, and the junction held 10 bases outside the gene matches. The CDR3 spans 15 residues. The CDR3 bases are TGCGCCAGCAGCCGCTCCATTCGGGACAGATATGGCTACACCTTC. Amino acids: CASSRSIRDRYGYTF.

This clonotype was recorded a few times. The chain uses TRBV10-3 and TRBJ2-1; D unresolved. The CDR3 has 12 amino acids. Trimming cost V 6 bases and J 9 bases, with 12 bases left between them. Per germline, CDR1 ENHRY and CDR2 SYGVKD. The CDR3, as DNA: TGTGCCATCAGCCTTGACTCATTTGAGCAGTTCTTC. It is translated as CAISLDSFEQFF.

This clonotype was picked up a small number of times. The chain uses TRBV6-2 or TRBV6-3 and TRBJ2-1, with D hard to call. V gave up 2 bases and J gave up 7 bases, with 21 bases separating them. Germline V CDR1 and CDR2: MNHEY, SVGEGT. The CDR3 totals 17 residues. The CDR3: CASSYGVGSLSLNEQFF. The CDR3 region has the DNA TGTGCCAGCAGTTACGGCGTGGGGTCTCTGAGTTTGAATGAGCAGTTCTTC.

This clonotype turned up a few times. This chain uses TRBV28 with TRBJ2-3, with 9 bases identical to TRBD1. V shed 5 bases and J 2 bases; nucleotides not matched to a gene: 5. The CDR3 runs to 15 residues. Germline CDR1 MDHEN, CDR2 SYDVKM. DNA of the CDR3: TGTGCCAGCAGTGCCGGGACAGGGCCCACAGATACGCAGTATTTT. Protein: CASSAGTGPTDTQYF.

The rearrangement joins TRBV6-2 or TRBV6-3 to TRBJ2-5; tentative D call: TRBD1 (6 bases). With 4 bases removed from V and 0 bases from J, the gap between germline ends came to 12 bases. The CDR3 has 15 residues. The germline gives CDR1 MNHEY, CDR2 SVGEGT. CDR3 sequence (DNA): TGTGCCAGCAGTTGGGGCCAGGGGAACCAAGAGACCCAGTACTTC. It translates to CASSWGQGNQETQYF.

V is TRBV5-1 and J is TRBJ1-2, with 9 bases fitting TRBD1. J gave up 8 bases and V 2 bases, and 4 bases lay outside the gene matches. The CDR3 spans 13 residues. Germline lookup yields CDR1 SGHRS and CDR2 YFSETQ. The CDR3 loop is CASSFQDRGGYTF. CDR3 DNA: TGCGCCAGCAGCTTCCAGGACAGGGGAGGCTACACCTTC.

The V call is TRBV27, the J call TRBJ2-7, with a possible D match to TRBD1 (5 bases). The germline gives CDR1 MNHEY, CDR2 SMNVEV (reference sequence). V lost 5 bases to trimming and J lost 2 bases, with 22 bases between them. The CDR3 consists of 17 residues. The CDR3 region is CASSAYLPSGPAYEQYF. CDR3 DNA sequence: TGTGCCAGCAGTGCCTACCTCCCCTCAGGGCCCGCCTACGAGCAGTACTTC.

The chain couples TRBV5-1 to TRBJ1-2; TRBD1 aligns across 9 bases. The CDR3 loop spans 15 amino acids. Trimming removed 0 bases from V and 4 bases from J; junction bases left unmatched: 4. The V gene's germline CDR1 is SGHRS and CDR2 YFSETQ. The CDR3 sequence is CASSLAADRGYGYTF. The CDR3 DNA sequence: TGCGCCAGCAGCTTGGCCGCGGACAGGGGCTATGGCTACACCTTC.